This note documents a single T cell receptor beta chain sequence. These data belong to a study of blood T cell repertoires in COVID-19. Study-wide context: COVID-19 samples collected from the United States, Italy and Spain covered acute and convalescent phases.

Study processing details: Amplification of reference gene primers was used by the study to estimate nucleated cell counts. Profiling relied on immunoSEQ multiplex PCR, and the TCRdb table lists in-frame clones only, not all of them. V and J calls and clone size come straight from that table; D and trimming were deduced from the DNA. The table shows some 130,000 clones, with approximately 87% occurring only once. V was clipped by 1 base and J by 10 bases, with 12 bases between them. This CDR3 region has 14 residues. Germline-derived CDR1 and CDR2 are SGHNT and YYREEE (reference sequence). The specimen was peripheral blood. This sequence was found in a man aged 45-65 years with active COVID-19. The V and J genes are TRBV5-4 and TRBJ1-6; possibly TRBD1 for D (6 bases). The DNA for the CDR3 is TGTGCCAGCAGCTTGCAGGGCCAGGGGTCACCCCTCCACTTT. This gives the protein CASSLQGQGSPLHF.